Following are 20 T cell receptor beta chains from one sample sequenced in a study of OX40 agonist ivuxolimab in advanced cancers. Clones were sequenced by immunoSEQ multiplex PCR, and TCRdb holds only the in-frame ones, with some missing. The sample consists of some 57,000 clones, about 87% of them appearing once. Here the sequenced sample was CD4+ or CD8+ T cells sorted from blood, taken in a trial of the OX40 agonist ivuxolimab. The receptors shown here come from an adult with an advanced solid tumor such as melanoma, head and neck, liver or kidney cancer.

V is TRBV6-1 and J is TRBJ1-2; possible D gene TRBD1, 5 bases. V lost 3 bases and J lost 3, with 11 bases in between. The CDR3 consists of 14 residues. Germline V gene sequence: CDR1 MNHNS, CDR2 SASEGT. The CDR3 region is CASSEGVGDYGYTF. In DNA form, the CDR3 reads TGTGCCAGCAGTGAGGGGGTAGGGGACTATGGCTACACCTTC.

The CDR3, as DNA: TGTGCCAGCAGTGAAGCAAGGGGGCTCTCTGGAAACACCATATATTTT. As protein: CASSEARGLSGNTIYF. The chain carries TRBV6-1 and TRBJ1-3, with 7 bases that match TRBD1. Unmatched junction bases numbered 2, after V lost 0 bases and J lost 0 bases. CDR1 and CDR2 from the germline V gene are MNHNS and SASEGT. This CDR3 has 16 residues.

The chain links TRBV7-2 to TRBJ2-5; no firm D call. Trimming removed 6 bases from V and 2 bases from J, with 10 bases in between. The CDR3 extends over 13 amino acids. Germline loops: CDR1 SGHTA, CDR2 FQGNSA. CDR3 in amino acids: CASSTNLQETQYF. As DNA, the CDR3 is TGTGCCAGCAGTACAAACCTTCAAGAGACCCAGTACTTC.

The count of this clone is one. V and J are TRBV11-3 and TRBJ2-3, with TRBD2 identical over 12 bases. Germline CDR1 is SGHNT and CDR2 is YENEEA. The CDR3 length is 14 residues. V was pared by 4 bases and J by 5 bases, with 1 base of the junction left unmatched. The CDR3 loop reads CASSSTSGRDTQYF. CDR3 DNA: TGTGCCAGCAGCTCGACTAGCGGGAGAGATACGCAGTATTTT.

In its sample, this clone was seen once. This chain connects TRBV14 to TRBJ1-2; D not certain. The CDR3 runs 15 residues. Deletions cut 2 bases from V and 7 bases from J, with 17 bases between. Germline values: CDR1 SGHDN, CDR2 FVKESK. DNA for the CDR3: TGTGCCAGCAGCCAAAGACCCGGGCAGGAGGGTGGCTACACCTTC. It yields the protein CASSQRPGQEGGYTF.

This chain joins TRBV11-2 and TRBJ1-2, with 8 bases fitting TRBD1. The CDR3 loop spans 14 amino acids. The germline gives CDR1 SGHAT, CDR2 FQNNGV. The junction had 5 bases not matched to a gene; V was cut back by 5 bases and J by 3 bases. The CDR3 loop reads CASSPGQGHYGYTF. As DNA, the CDR3 is TGTGCCAGCAGCCCAGGACAGGGCCACTATGGCTACACCTTC.

V and J are TRBV5-6 and TRBJ1-2, with a tentative D call TRBD1 (5 bases). Germline V CDR1 and CDR2: SGHDT, YYEEEE. The ends were cut back, 4 bases at V and 4 bases at J, with 14 bases in the middle. The CDR3 has 14 residues. The CDR3 DNA reads TGTGCCAGCAGCCCCCCAAAGGGGAGCTATGGCTACACCTTC. It yields the protein CASSPPKGSYGYTF.

This clone was counted once. In DNA, the CDR3 is TGTGCCTGGAGCGAGCGTTTTGGGACCCAGTACTTC. Translating gives CAWSERFGTQYF. The chain links TRBV30 to TRBJ2-5; D not resolved. Looked up from germline, CDR1 is GTSNPN and CDR2 is SVGIG (reference sequence). V shed 3 bases and J shed 7 bases, with 12 bases lying between them. The CDR3 covers 12 residues. Combining the CDR3 with reference TRBV30 and TRBJ2-5 gives the whole variable domain SQTIHQWPATLVQPVGSPLSLECTVEGTSNPNLYWYRQAAGRGLQLLFYSVGIGQISSEVPQNLSASRPQDRQFILSSKKLLLSDSGFYLCAWSERFGTQYFGPGTRLLVL.

This chain joins TRBV6-1 and TRBJ2-1; 7 positions match TRBD1. This CDR3 is built from 16 residues. V shed 6 bases and J 2 bases; nucleotides not matched to a gene: 10. In germline, CDR1 is MNHNS, CDR2 SASEGT. The DNA for the CDR3 is TGTGCCAGCAGGGAAAACAGGGGAAAGGCCTACAATGAGCAGTTCTTC. Protein: CASRENRGKAYNEQFF.

The V call is TRBV6-5, the J call TRBJ2-1, with 7 bases aligning to TRBD2. Germline CDR1 and CDR2: MNHEY and SVGAGI. CDR3 size: 15 residues. The junction had 3 bases not matched to a gene; V was cut back by 2 bases and J by 2 bases. The CDR3 protein is CASSYIAGTYNEQFF. CDR3 DNA: TGTGCCAGCAGTTACATAGCGGGCACCTACAATGAGCAGTTCTTC.

This chain uses TRBV28 with TRBJ2-7, with TRBD2 identical over 11 bases. Trimming took 6 bases from V and 7 from J; bases not matched to a gene: 5. Germline V gives CDR1 MDHEN, CDR2 SYDVKM. This CDR3 spans 13 amino acids. CDR3 loop: CASRLAGEREQYF. The CDR3 DNA is TGTGCCAGCAGACTAGCGGGAGAGAGGGAGCAGTACTTC.

This chain joins TRBV18 and TRBJ2-7; D assignment may be TRBD1 or TRBD2 (5 bases each). V was cut by 6 bases and J by 3 bases, with 18 bases left in between. Germline V lookup: CDR1 KGHSH, CDR2 LQKENI. The CDR3 has 15 residues. CDR3 DNA sequence: TGTGCCAGCTCGCCTTACTCCGGGACCATCTACGAGCAGTACTTC. Protein product: CASSPYSGTIYEQYF. The full variable domain, with the rest looked up from reference TRBV18 and TRBJ2-7, is NAGVMQNPRHLVRRRGQEARLRCSPMKGHSHVYWYRQLPEEGLKFMVYLQKENIIDESGMPKERFSAEFPKEGPSILRIQQVVRGDSAAYFCASSPYSGTIYEQYFGPGTRLTVT.

The chain combines TRBV6-1 with TRBJ1-2, with 9 bases that match TRBD1. V was pared by 0 bases and J by 7 bases, with 3 bases of the junction left unmatched. Per germline, CDR1 MNHNS and CDR2 SASEGT. The CDR3 contains 14 residues. CDR3 nucleotides: TGTGCCAGCAGTGAAGCGGGACAGGGAGCTGGCTACACCTTC. Amino acid sequence: CASSEAGQGAGYTF.

The chain links TRBV28 to TRBJ1-1; possibly TRBD1 for D (6 bases). The CDR3 consists of 13 residues. Germline loops: CDR1 MDHEN, CDR2 SYDVKM. V gave up 3 bases and J gave up 8 bases, with 13 bases separating them. This CDR3 is CASSLRKDREAFF. DNA of the CDR3: TGTGCCAGCAGTTTGAGGAAGGACAGAGAAGCTTTCTTT.

The chain links TRBV13 to TRBJ2-1, with a possible D match to TRBD1 (5 bases). Trimming stripped 4 bases from V and 4 bases from J, with 11 bases between. Germline CDR1 PRHDT, CDR2 FYEKMQ (reference sequence). The CDR3 consists of 14 residues. For the CDR3, the DNA is TGTGCCAGCAGCTCGGACATGATATACAATGAGCAGTTCTTC. This translates into CASSSDMIYNEQFF.

The chain couples TRBV7-2 to TRBJ2-7; D not resolved. The germline CDR1 and CDR2 sequences are SGHTA and FQGNSA. The CDR3 totals 14 residues. The V gene lost 7 bases and the J gene lost 2 bases, with 15 bases spanning the gap. CDR3 amino acids: CASIMPNPPYEQYF. As DNA, the CDR3 is TGTGCCAGCATCATGCCAAACCCTCCCTACGAGCAGTACTTC.

The chain employs TRBV5-4 and TRBJ2-6; D gene uncertain. Trimming removed 5 bases from V and 2 bases from J, with 5 bases in between. This CDR3 is built from 13 residues. Germline CDR1 is SGHNT and CDR2 is YYREEE (reference sequence). The DNA of the CDR3 is TGTGCCAGCAGACAGACTGGGGCCAACGTCCTGACTTTC. It codes for CASRQTGANVLTF.

The chain recombines TRBV2 with TRBJ2-2; D remains unclear. Germline V gene lookup returns CDR1 SNHLY and CDR2 FYNNEI. Trimming removed 2 bases from V and 4 bases from J, with 8 bases in between. The CDR3 totals 14 residues. CDR3 nucleotide sequence: TGTGCCAGCAGTGAAAGGGTTCTCACCGGGGAGCTGTTTTTT. As protein: CASSERVLTGELFF.

The rearrangement uses TRBV29-1 and TRBJ2-7; 9 nucleotides align to TRBD2. Germline trimming cut 3 bases from V and 0 bases from J; bases unmatched to any gene: 6. CDR1 and CDR2 from the germline V gene are SQVTM and ANQGSEA. The CDR3 covers 15 residues. The chain's CDR3 is CSVDRRREGSYEQYF. The CDR3 DNA is TGCAGCGTTGATCGGAGGCGGGAGGGCTCCTACGAGCAGTACTTC.

This clone was picked up a small number of times. The chain is built from TRBV28 and TRBJ2-1; TRBD2 agrees at 9 bases. Germline V lookup: CDR1 MDHEN, CDR2 SYDVKM. Germline trimming cut 11 bases from V and 5 bases from J; bases unmatched to any gene: 10. The CDR3 is 14 amino acids. CDR3 bases: TGTGCCCTAAGGGCGGGAGGGCCAGACAATGAGCAGTTCTTC. Amino acid sequence: CALRAGGPDNEQFF.